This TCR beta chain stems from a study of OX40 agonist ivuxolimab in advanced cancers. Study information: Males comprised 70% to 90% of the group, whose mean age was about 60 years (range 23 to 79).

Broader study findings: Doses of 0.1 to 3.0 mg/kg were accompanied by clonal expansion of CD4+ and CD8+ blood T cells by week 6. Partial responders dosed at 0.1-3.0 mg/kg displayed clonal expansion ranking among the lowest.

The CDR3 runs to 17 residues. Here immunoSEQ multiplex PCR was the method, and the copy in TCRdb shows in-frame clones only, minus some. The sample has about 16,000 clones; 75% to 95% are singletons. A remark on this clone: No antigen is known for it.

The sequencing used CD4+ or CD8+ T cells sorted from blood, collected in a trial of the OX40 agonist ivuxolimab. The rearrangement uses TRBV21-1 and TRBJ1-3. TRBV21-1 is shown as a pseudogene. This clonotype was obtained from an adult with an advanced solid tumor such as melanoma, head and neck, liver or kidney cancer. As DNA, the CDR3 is TGTGCCAGCAGCAAATGTCCGGGGGCCTCCTCTGGAAACACCATATATTTT. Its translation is CASSKCPGASSGNTIYF.